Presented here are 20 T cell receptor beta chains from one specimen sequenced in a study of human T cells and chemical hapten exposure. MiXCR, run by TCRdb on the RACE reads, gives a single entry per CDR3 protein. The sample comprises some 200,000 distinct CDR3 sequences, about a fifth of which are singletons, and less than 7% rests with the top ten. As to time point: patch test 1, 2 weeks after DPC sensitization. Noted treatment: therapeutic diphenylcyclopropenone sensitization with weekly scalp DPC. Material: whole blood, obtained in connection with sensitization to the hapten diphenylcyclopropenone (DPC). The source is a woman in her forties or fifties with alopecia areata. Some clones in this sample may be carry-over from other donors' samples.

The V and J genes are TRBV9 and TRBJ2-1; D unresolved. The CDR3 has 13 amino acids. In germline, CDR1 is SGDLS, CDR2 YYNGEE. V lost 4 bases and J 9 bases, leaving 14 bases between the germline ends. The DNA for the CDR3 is TGTGCCAGCAGCCCCCCAGGTCCGAGTGAGCAGTTCTTC. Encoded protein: CASSPPGPSEQFF.

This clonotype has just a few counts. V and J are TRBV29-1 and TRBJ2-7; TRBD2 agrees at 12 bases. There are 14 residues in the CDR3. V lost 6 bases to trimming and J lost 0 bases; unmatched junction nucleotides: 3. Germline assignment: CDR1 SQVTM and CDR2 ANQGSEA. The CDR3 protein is CSVVTSGSSYEQYF. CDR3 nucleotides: TGCAGCGTGGTGACTAGCGGGAGCTCCTACGAGCAGTACTTC.

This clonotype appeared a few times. CDR3 region: CASSQDYRGSNYGYTF. In DNA form, the CDR3 reads TGTGCCAGCAGCCAAGACTACAGGGGATCGAACTATGGCTACACCTTC. The J gene is TRBJ1-2, the V gene TRBV14; TRBD1 matches at 7 bases. The trim removed 0 bases at V and 2 bases at J, leaving 6 bases unmatched. The CDR3 is 16 residues long. Germline lookup yields CDR1 SGHDN and CDR2 FVKESK.

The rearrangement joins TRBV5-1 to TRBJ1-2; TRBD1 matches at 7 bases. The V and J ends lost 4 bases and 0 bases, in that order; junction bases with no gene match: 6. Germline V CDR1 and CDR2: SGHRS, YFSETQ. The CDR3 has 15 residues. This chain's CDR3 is CASSPPGTANYGYTF. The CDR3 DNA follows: TGCGCCAGCAGCCCTCCCGGGACAGCTAACTATGGCTACACCTTC. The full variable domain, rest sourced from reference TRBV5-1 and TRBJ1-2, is KAGVTQTPRYLIKTRGQQVTLSCSPISGHRSVSWYQQTPGQGLQFLFEYFSETQRNKGNFPGRFSGRQFSNSRSEMNVSTLELGDSALYLCASSPPGTANYGYTFGSGTRLTVV.

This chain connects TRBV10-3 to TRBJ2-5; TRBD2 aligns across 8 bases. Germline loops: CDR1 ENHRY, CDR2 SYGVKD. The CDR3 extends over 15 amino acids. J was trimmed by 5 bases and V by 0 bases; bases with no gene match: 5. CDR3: CAISESSGMMETQYF. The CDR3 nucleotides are TGTGCCATCAGTGAGTCTAGCGGGATGATGGAGACCCAGTACTTC.

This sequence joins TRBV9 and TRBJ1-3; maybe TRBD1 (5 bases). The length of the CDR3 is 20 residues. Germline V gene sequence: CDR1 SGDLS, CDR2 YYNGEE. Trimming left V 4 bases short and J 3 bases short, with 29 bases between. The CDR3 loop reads CASSHGAGGDRHFYGNTIYF. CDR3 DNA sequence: TGTGCCAGCAGCCATGGAGCGGGAGGGGACCGCCATTTTTATGGAAACACCATATATTTT.

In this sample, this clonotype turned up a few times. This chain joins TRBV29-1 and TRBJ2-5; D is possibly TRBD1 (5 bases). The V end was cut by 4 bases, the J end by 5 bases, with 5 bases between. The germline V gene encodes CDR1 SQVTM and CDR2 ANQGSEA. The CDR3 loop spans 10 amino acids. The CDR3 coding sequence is TGCAGCGTTGGGGGCGAGACCCAGTACTTC. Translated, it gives CSVGGETQYF.

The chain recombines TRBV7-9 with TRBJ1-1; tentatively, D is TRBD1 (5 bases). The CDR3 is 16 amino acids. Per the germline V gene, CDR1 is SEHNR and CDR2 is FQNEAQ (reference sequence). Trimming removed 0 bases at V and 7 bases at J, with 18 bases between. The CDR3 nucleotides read TGTGCCAGCAGCTTAGCCAGGGACCTATACCCGGGTGAAGCTTTCTTT. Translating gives CASSLARDLYPGEAFF.

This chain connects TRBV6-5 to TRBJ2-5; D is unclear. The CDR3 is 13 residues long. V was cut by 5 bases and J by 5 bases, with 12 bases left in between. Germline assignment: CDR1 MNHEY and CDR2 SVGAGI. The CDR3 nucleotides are TGTGCCAGCAGTCGACCGGGCAGGGAGACCCAGTACTTC. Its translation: CASSRPGRETQYF.

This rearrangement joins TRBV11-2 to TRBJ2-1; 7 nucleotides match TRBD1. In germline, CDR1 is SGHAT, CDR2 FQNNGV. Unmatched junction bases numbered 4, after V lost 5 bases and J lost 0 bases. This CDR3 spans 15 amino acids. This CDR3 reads CASSHRQGSYNEQFF. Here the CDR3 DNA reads TGTGCCAGCAGCCATCGACAGGGCTCCTACAATGAGCAGTTCTTC. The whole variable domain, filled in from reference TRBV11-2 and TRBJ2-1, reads EAGVAQSPRYKIIEKRQSVAFWCNPISGHATLYWYQQILGQGPKLLIQFQNNGVVDDSQLPKDRFSAERLKGVDSTLKIQPAKLEDSAVYLCASSHRQGSYNEQFFGPGTRLTVL.

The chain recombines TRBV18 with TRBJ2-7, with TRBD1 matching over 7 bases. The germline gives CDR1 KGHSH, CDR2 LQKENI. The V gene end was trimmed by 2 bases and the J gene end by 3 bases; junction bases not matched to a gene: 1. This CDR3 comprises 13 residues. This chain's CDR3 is CASSPAGGYEQYF. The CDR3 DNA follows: TGTGCCAGCTCACCAGCAGGGGGCTACGAGCAGTACTTC. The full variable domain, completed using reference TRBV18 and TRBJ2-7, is NAGVMQNPRHLVRRRGQEARLRCSPMKGHSHVYWYRQLPEEGLKFMVYLQKENIIDESGMPKERFSAEFPKEGPSILRIQQVVRGDSAAYFCASSPAGGYEQYFGPGTRLTVT.

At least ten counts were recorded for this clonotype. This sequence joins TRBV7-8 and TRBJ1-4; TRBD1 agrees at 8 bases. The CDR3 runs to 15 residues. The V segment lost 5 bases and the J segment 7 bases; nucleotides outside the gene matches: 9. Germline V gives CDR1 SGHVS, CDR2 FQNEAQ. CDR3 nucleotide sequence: TGTGCCAGCAGCCCGGCAGGGGGCCCTGGTGAAAAACTGTTTTTT. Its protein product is CASSPAGGPGEKLFF. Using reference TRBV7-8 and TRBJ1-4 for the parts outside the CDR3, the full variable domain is GAGVSQSPRYKVAKRGQDVALRCDPISGHVSLFWYQQALGQGPEFLTYFQNEAQLDKSGLPSDRFFAERPEGSVSTLKIQRTQQEDSAVYLCASSPAGGPGEKLFFGSGTQLSVL.

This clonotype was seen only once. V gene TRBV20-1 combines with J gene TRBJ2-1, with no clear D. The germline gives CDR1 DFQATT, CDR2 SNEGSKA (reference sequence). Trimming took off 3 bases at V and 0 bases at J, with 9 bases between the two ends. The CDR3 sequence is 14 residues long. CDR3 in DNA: TGCAGTGCTAGGGTCGGCCGCTCCTACAATGAGCAGTTCTTC. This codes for CSARVGRSYNEQFF.

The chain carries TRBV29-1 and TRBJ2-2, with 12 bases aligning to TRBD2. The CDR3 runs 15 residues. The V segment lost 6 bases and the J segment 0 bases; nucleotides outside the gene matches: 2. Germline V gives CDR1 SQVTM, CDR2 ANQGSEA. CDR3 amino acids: CSVGLAGPNTGELFF. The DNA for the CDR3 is TGCAGCGTAGGACTAGCGGGGCCGAACACCGGGGAGCTGTTTTTT.

For the CDR3, the DNA is TGCAGTGCTGGACAGGGGGGAGAGCCCCAGCATTTT. Translated, it gives CSAGQGGEPQHF. The chain uses TRBV20-1 and TRBJ1-5, with 10 bases matching TRBD1. V shed 5 bases and J 8 bases; nucleotides not matched to a gene: 3. CDR3 size: 12 residues. Germline V gene sequence: CDR1 DFQATT, CDR2 SNEGSKA (reference sequence).

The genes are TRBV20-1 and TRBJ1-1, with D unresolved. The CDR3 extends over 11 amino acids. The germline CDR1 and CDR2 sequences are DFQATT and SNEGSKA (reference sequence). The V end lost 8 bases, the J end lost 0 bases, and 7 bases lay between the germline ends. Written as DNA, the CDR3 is TGCAGTTACCCTATGAACACTGAAGCTTTCTTT. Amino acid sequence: CSYPMNTEAFF.

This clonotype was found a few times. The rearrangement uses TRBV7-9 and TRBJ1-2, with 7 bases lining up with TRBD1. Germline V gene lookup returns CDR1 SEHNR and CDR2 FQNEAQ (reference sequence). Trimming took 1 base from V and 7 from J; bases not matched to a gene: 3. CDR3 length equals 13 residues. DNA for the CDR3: TGTGCCAGCAGCTTAGAACAGGGGACTGGCTACACCTTC. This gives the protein CASSLEQGTGYTF.

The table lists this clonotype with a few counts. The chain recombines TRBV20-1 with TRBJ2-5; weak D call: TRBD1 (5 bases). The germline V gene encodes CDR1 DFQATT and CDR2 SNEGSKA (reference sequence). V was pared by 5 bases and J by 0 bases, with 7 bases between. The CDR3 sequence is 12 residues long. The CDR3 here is CSAAGHQETQYF. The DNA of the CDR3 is TGCAGTGCTGCAGGGCACCAAGAGACCCAGTACTTC.

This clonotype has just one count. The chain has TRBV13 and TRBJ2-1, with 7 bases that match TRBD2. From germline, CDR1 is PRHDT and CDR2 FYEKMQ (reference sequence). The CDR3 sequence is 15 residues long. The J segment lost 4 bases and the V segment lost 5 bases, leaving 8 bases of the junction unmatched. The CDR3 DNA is TGTGCCAGCAGCCCGAGCGGGGCACCTTACAATGAGCAGTTCTTC. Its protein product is CASSPSGAPYNEQFF.

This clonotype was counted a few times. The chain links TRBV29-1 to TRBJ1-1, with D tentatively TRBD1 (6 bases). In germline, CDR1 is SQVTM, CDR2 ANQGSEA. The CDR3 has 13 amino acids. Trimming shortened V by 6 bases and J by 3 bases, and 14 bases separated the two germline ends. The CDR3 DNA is TGCAGCGTAACCAAACAGGGAGACACTGAAGCTTTCTTT. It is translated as CSVTKQGDTEAFF.